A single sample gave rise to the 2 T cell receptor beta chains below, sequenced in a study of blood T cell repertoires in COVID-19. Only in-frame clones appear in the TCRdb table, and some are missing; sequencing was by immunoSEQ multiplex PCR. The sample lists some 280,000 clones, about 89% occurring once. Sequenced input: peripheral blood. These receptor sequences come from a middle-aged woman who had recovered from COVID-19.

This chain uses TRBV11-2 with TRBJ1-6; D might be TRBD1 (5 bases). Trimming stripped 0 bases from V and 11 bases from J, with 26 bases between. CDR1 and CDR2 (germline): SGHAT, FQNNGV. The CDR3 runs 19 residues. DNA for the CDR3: TGTGCCAGCAGCTTAGATTTCGGCTCCTCGGGGGGGTCGAGGGCACCCCTCCACTTT. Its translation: CASSLDFGSSGGSRAPLHF.

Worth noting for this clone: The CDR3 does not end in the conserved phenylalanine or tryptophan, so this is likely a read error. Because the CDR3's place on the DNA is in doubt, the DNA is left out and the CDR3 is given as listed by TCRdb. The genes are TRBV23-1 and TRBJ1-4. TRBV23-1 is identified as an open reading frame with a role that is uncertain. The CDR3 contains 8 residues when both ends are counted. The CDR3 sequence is CASIWGGR.